A selection of T cell receptor beta chains follows, all from one sample in a study of T cells in localized non-small cell lung cancer. Assay used: immunoSEQ multiplex PCR; TCRdb lists only in-frame clones, some missing. The top ten hold around 25% of the sample, which has approximately 18,000 clones, about four fifths seen once. Sequences were derived from peripheral blood, sampled before any cancer treatment. These receptors originate from a female donor at least 60 years old with stage I lung adenocarcinoma. Each CDR3 is given with its conserved first and last residue. Each record gives: clone size, J gene, D gene, V gene, CDR3 DNA, CDR3 protein. A D gene is named only where the DNA matches it firmly. The size of a clone is reported for some rows only, either as once, few or many, or as a class for expanded clones.

clone size: NA
J gene: TRBJ1-5
D gene: NA
V gene: TRBV6-1
CDR3 DNA: TGTGCCAGCAGGGGGGTGGGGGACGTAAGGCCCCAGCATTTT
CDR3 protein: CASRGVGDVRPQHF

clone size: NA
J gene: TRBJ1-1
D gene: NA
V gene: TRBV19
CDR3 DNA: TGTGCCAGTCAGGGGCGCACTGAAGCTTTCTTT
CDR3 protein: CASQGRTEAFF

clone size: NA
J gene: TRBJ2-7
D gene: NA
V gene: TRBV20-1
CDR3 DNA: TGCAGTGCTAGTTACAGCTACGAGCAGTACTTC
CDR3 protein: CSASYSYEQYF

clone size: once
J gene: TRBJ2-7
D gene: TRBD2
V gene: TRBV19
CDR3 DNA: TGTGCCAGTAACCGCGGGGGAGCCTACGAGCAGTACTTC
CDR3 protein: CASNRGGAYEQYF

clone size: NA
J gene: TRBJ1-1
D gene: NA
V gene: TRBV4-2
CDR3 DNA: TGTGCCAGCAGCCAAGAGGATGGGGGCTTCAACGGTGAAGCTTTCTTT
CDR3 protein: CASSQEDGGFNGEAFF

clone size: NA
J gene: TRBJ1-2
D gene: NA
V gene: TRBV28
CDR3 DNA: TGTGCCAGCAGTTTTCCCCTGGGCGTAGGTGGCTACACCTTC
CDR3 protein: CASSFPLGVGGYTF

clone size: few
J gene: TRBJ1-1
D gene: NA
V gene: TRBV6-5
CDR3 DNA: TGTGCCAGCAGGCGAAGGACGGATAACACTGAAGCTTTCTTT
CDR3 protein: CASRRRTDNTEAFF

clone size: NA
J gene: TRBJ2-7
D gene: NA
V gene: TRBV6-5
CDR3 DNA: TGTGCCAGCAGTTTATGGGGGTACGAGCAGTACTTC
CDR3 protein: CASSLWGYEQYF

clone size: few
J gene: TRBJ1-1
D gene: NA
V gene: TRBV7-2
CDR3 DNA: TGTGCCAGCAGCTTAATTGCACAGAACACTGAAGCTTTCTTT
CDR3 protein: CASSLIAQNTEAFF

clone size: NA
J gene: TRBJ2-6
D gene: NA
V gene: TRBV6-1
CDR3 DNA: TGTGCCAGCAGTGAAGCGATGGGGGGCGCCGGGGCCAACGTCCTGACTTTC
CDR3 protein: CASSEAMGGAGANVLTF

clone size: NA
J gene: TRBJ2-7
D gene: NA
V gene: TRBV7-9
CDR3 DNA: TGTGCCAGCAGCTTAAGCAGGGGATACGAGCAGTACTTC
CDR3 protein: CASSLSRGYEQYF

clone size: NA
J gene: TRBJ1-5
D gene: NA
V gene: TRBV7-2
CDR3 DNA: TGTGCCAGCAGCTTAGTGGGGGGTAGCAATCAGCCCCAGCATTTT
CDR3 protein: CASSLVGGSNQPQHF

clone size: few
J gene: TRBJ1-1
D gene: NA
V gene: TRBV29-1
CDR3 DNA: TGCAGCGTCACCACGGACAGGAACACTGAAGCTTTCTTT
CDR3 protein: CSVTTDRNTEAFF

clone size: NA
J gene: TRBJ1-2
D gene: NA
V gene: TRBV6-6
CDR3 DNA: TGTGCCAGCAGTCCGGGATCCAACTATGGCTACACCTTC
CDR3 protein: CASSPGSNYGYTF

clone size: NA
J gene: TRBJ1-2
D gene: NA
V gene: TRBV11-1
CDR3 DNA: TGTGCCAGCAGCTTACAGGGGTCGGGGTACACCTTC
CDR3 protein: CASSLQGSGYTF

clone size: once
J gene: TRBJ1-4
D gene: NA
V gene: TRBV10-3
CDR3 DNA: TGTGCCATCACCCCACAAAAGGATGAAAAACTGTTTTTT
CDR3 protein: CAITPQKDEKLFF

clone size: NA
J gene: TRBJ1-4
D gene: NA
V gene: TRBV7-9
CDR3 DNA: TGTGCCAGCAGCCTGGGGACATCTGCAACTAATGAAAAACTGTTTTTT
CDR3 protein: CASSLGTSATNEKLFF

clone size: NA
J gene: TRBJ2-7
D gene: NA
V gene: TRBV28
CDR3 DNA: TGTGCCAGCAGGGACTGGTGGGGGACCTCCTACGAGCAGTACTTC
CDR3 protein: CASRDWWGTSYEQYF

clone size: few
J gene: TRBJ1-1
D gene: NA
V gene: TRBV30
CDR3 DNA: TGTGCCTGGAGTGAGTGGGCAGGAGGAATTGAAGCTTTCTTT
CDR3 protein: CAWSEWAGGIEAFF

clone size: NA
J gene: TRBJ2-7
D gene: TRBD2
V gene: TRBV6-1
CDR3 DNA: TGTGCCAGCAGAGCGGGGGCCACCTACGAGCAGTACTTC
CDR3 protein: CASRAGATYEQYF

clone size: NA
J gene: TRBJ1-2
D gene: TRBD1
V gene: TRBV15
CDR3 DNA: TGTGCCACCAGCAGAGGACAGGGGGCGGACGATGGCTACACCTTC
CDR3 protein: CATSRGQGADDGYTF

clone size: NA
J gene: TRBJ1-2
D gene: TRBD1
V gene: TRBV11-1
CDR3 DNA: TGTGCCAGCAGCTTACACCCCGGGACAGGCTACTATGGCTACACCTTC
CDR3 protein: CASSLHPGTGYYGYTF

clone size: once
J gene: TRBJ1-2
D gene: NA
V gene: TRBV6-1
CDR3 DNA: TGTGCCAGCAGTGAAGCGCCAGGGCCCTACTATGGCTACACCTTC
CDR3 protein: CASSEAPGPYYGYTF

clone size: NA
J gene: TRBJ1-2
D gene: NA
V gene: TRBV5-1
CDR3 DNA: TGCGCCAGCCAAGTTGACGGGCAGGCTGGCTATGGCTACACCTTC
CDR3 protein: CASQVDGQAGYGYTF

clone size: once
J gene: TRBJ1-1
D gene: NA
V gene: TRBV11-2
CDR3 DNA: TGTGCCAGCAGACCAGCGGGGGATATGGGCATGAACACTGAAGCTTTCTTT
CDR3 protein: CASRPAGDMGMNTEAFF

clone size: NA
J gene: TRBJ2-1
D gene: NA
V gene: TRBV5-8
CDR3 DNA: TGTGCCAGCAGCTTCCGGCCGGATTACAATGAGCAGTTCTTC
CDR3 protein: CASSFRPDYNEQFF

clone size: once
J gene: TRBJ1-1
D gene: NA
V gene: TRBV5-1
CDR3 DNA: TGCGCCAGCAGCTTAGGAAGGAGGAACACTGAAGCTTTCTTT
CDR3 protein: CASSLGRRNTEAFF

clone size: NA
J gene: TRBJ1-1
D gene: NA
V gene: TRBV6-5
CDR3 DNA: TGTGCCAGCAGTCCTAGGGCACGGAGCACTGAAGCTTTCTTT
CDR3 protein: CASSPRARSTEAFF

clone size: NA
J gene: TRBJ2-3
D gene: NA
V gene: TRBV11-3
CDR3 DNA: TGTGCCAGCAGCTTAGATTTCCCCCCTCTAGGTACGCAGTATTTT
CDR3 protein: CASSLDFPPLGTQYF

clone size: NA
J gene: TRBJ2-6
D gene: NA
V gene: TRBV9
CDR3 DNA: TGTGCCAGCAGCGTAGTTGGGACGGGGGCCAACGTCCTGACTTTC
CDR3 protein: CASSVVGTGANVLTF